This T cell receptor (beta chain) was captured by sequencing in a study of blood T cell repertoires in COVID-19. Study context: T cells, B-cell-depleted T cells, or PBMCs provided the cDNA or gDNA that served as material.

From germline, CDR1 is KGHDR and CDR2 SFDVKD. The junction had 24 bases not matched to a gene; V was cut back by 10 bases and J by 10 bases. This CDR3 region has 19 residues. The data were produced by immunoSEQ multiplex PCR, yet TCRdb's version contains in-frame clones alone and is incomplete. Of 150,000 to 200,000 clones in the sample, 81% were seen once. V usage is TRBV24-1 and J usage is TRBJ2-1; 13 bases match TRBD2. The sample comprised peripheral blood. The sequence was obtained from a man in his sixties with active or convalescent COVID-19. The CDR3 spells CATAGRQGTSGRGFGEQFF. CDR3 sequence (DNA): TGTGCCACGGCAGGACGACAGGGAACTAGCGGGAGGGGATTTGGGGAGCAGTTCTTC.